A selection of T cell receptor beta chains follows, all from one sample in a study of OX40 agonist ivuxolimab in advanced cancers. Profiled with immunoSEQ multiplex PCR; TCRdb holds only in-frame clones, not every one. Of about 58,000 clones in the sample, roughly four fifths were seen once. This material consisted of CD4+ or CD8+ T cells sorted from blood, taken in a trial of the OX40 agonist ivuxolimab. These receptors were collected from an adult with an advanced solid tumor such as melanoma, head and neck, liver or kidney cancer. Both conserved end residues are part of each CDR3. D genes are given only for firm matches. Clone size is shown for a subset of rows, as once, few, many or a class of expanded clone.

d_gene,abundance,v_gene,j_gene,CDR3nt,CDR3aa
.,.,TRBV5-1,TRBJ2-4,TGCGCCAGCAGGCGGTCCCTCGGACGGGATCAAAACATTCAGTACTTC,CASRRSLGRDQNIQYF
.,.,TRBV19,TRBJ2-2,TGTGCCAGTAATTGGGGTAGGCGGAGCACCGGGGAGCTGTTTTTT,CASNWGRRSTGELFF
.,medium-sized,TRBV19,TRBJ2-7,TGTGCCAGTAGTAGGCAGGGGGGTCCCTACGAGCAGTACTTC,CASSRQGGPYEQYF
.,.,TRBV5-1,TRBJ2-7,TGCGCCAGCAGAACAGGCGCTTCCTACGAGCAGTACTTC,CASRTGASYEQYF
.,.,TRBV11-2,TRBJ1-1,TGTGCCAGCAGCTCCCGTACCGTTAAAGGGGACACTGAAGCTTTCTTT,CASSSRTVKGDTEAFF
TRBD1,once,TRBV6-5,TRBJ1-1,TGTGCCAGCAGTAACGGACAGGGGGTCACTGAAGCTTTCTTT,CASSNGQGVTEAFF
TRBD2,.,TRBV7-3,TRBJ2-1,TGTGCCAGCAGCCAGCGGACTAGCCCCTACAATGAGCAGTTCTTC,CASSQRTSPYNEQFF
TRBD1,.,TRBV5-1,TRBJ1-1,TGCGCCAGCAGCCCCGGAGACAGGGGAGGGACTGAAGCTTTCTTT,CASSPGDRGGTEAFF
.,.,TRBV18,TRBJ1-2,TGTGCCAGCTCACCCTCGCGAGAGCCGGGTGGCTACACCTTC,CASSPSREPGGYTF
TRBD1,.,TRBV9,TRBJ1-2,TGTGCCAGCAGCGTTGGAGGGGGCGACTATGGCTACACCTTC,CASSVGGGDYGYTF
.,.,TRBV28,TRBJ2-7,TGTGCCAGCAGCCCCTCGACAGGACTATTGGGGCAGTACTTC,CASSPSTGLLGQYF
TRBD1,once,TRBV7-3,TRBJ1-1,TGTGCCAGCAGCCTTACAGGGGGGAACACTGAAGCTTTCTTT,CASSLTGGNTEAFF
TRBD1,.,TRBV6-6,TRBJ2-7,TGTGCCAGCAGCACGCCGGGACAGGGGACTTACGAGCAGTACTTC,CASSTPGQGTYEQYF
TRBD1,.,TRBV7-2,TRBJ1-6,TGTGCCAGCTGCCCTCAGGGGGCGGGCTCCGGTTCACCCCTCCACTTT,CASCPQGAGSGSPLHF
TRBD2,.,TRBV13,TRBJ2-1,TGTGCCAGCAGCTTAAGATGGGGAGGGCAGTCCACTTACAATGAGCAGTTCTTC,CASSLRWGGQSTYNEQFF
TRBD1,.,TRBV6-5,TRBJ1-4,TGTGCCAGCAGCGGACAGGGGTATAATGAAAAACTGTTTTTT,CASSGQGYNEKLFF
.,.,TRBV5-5,TRBJ1-6,TGTGCCAGCAGCTTGGATACGGGGCCGAGCTCCTATAATTCACCCCTCCACTTT,CASSLDTGPSSYNSPLHF
.,.,TRBV6-5,TRBJ2-7,TGTGCCAGCAGTTACAGGGGACGGGAGAACTACGAGCAGTACTTC,CASSYRGRENYEQYF
.,.,TRBV27,TRBJ1-2,TGTGCCAGCAGTTTACGGGGGGATGGCTACACCTTC,CASSLRGDGYTF
TRBD2,.,TRBV10-3,TRBJ2-5,TGTGCCATCAGTGAGGGACTAGCGGGGGGCAAAACTCAAGAGACCCAGTACTTC,CAISEGLAGGKTQETQYF
.,.,TRBV19,TRBJ2-5,TGTGCCAGTAGTATAGAAGAGACCCAGTACTTC,CASSIEETQYF
.,.,TRBV5-1,TRBJ2-5,TGCGCCAGCAGCTTGGGACTCACGAAAGAGACCCAGTACTTC,CASSLGLTKETQYF
TRBD1,.,TRBV6-1,TRBJ2-7,TGTGCCAGCAGCTCAGACCGGGACAGCGCTTACGAGCAGTACTTC,CASSSDRDSAYEQYF
TRBD2,.,TRBV5-1,TRBJ2-7,TGCGCCAGCGGTAGCGGGGTCCCGGGGGGCGAGCAGTACTTC,CASGSGVPGGEQYF
.,.,TRBV7-9,TRBJ2-5,TGTGCCAGCAGCTTAGGGTTGGAGACCCAGTACTTC,CASSLGLETQYF
TRBD2,.,TRBV11-3,TRBJ2-1,TGTGCCAGCAGCCCCGGGACTAGCGATGAGCAGTTCTTC,CASSPGTSDEQFF
.,.,TRBV25-1,TRBJ2-2,TGTGCCAGCAGTGAAAACGGCAGGGGGAACACCGGGGAGCTGTTTTTT,CASSENGRGNTGELFF
.,once,TRBV6-1,TRBJ2-7,TGTGCCAGCAGTGAAGGGACGCCCCTCTCCTACGAGCAGTACTTC,CASSEGTPLSYEQYF
.,.,TRBV6-4,TRBJ2-2,TGTGCCAGCAGTGAAGACACCGGGGAGCTGTTTTTT,CASSEDTGELFF
.,.,TRBV29-1,TRBJ2-1,TGCAGCGTTGGGGCTGCCTCCTACAATGAGCAGTTCTTC,CSVGAASYNEQFF
TRBD2,.,TRBV7-8,TRBJ2-5,TGTGCCAGCAGCCCGCGACTAGCGGGGGGCCAAGAGACCCAGTACTTC,CASSPRLAGGQETQYF
.,few,TRBV5-4,TRBJ2-6,TGTGCCAGCAGCAGCAACTCTGGGGCCAACGTCCTGACTTTC,CASSSNSGANVLTF
.,.,TRBV7-2,TRBJ2-5,TGTGCCAGCAGCTTTGAGCGAAATAGGGCCCCTACCCAGTACTTC,CASSFERNRAPTQYF
.,.,TRBV18,TRBJ2-7,TGTGCCAGCTCTCTGGACAGCACCTACGAGCAGTACTTC,CASSLDSTYEQYF
TRBD1,few,TRBV28,TRBJ1-6,TGTGCCAGCAGTTTAGCTGGACAGGGTTTATTGTATAATTCACCCCTCCACTTT,CASSLAGQGLLYNSPLHF
.,once,TRBV18,TRBJ2-7,TGTGCCAGCTCACCACAGGCACCTACCTACGAGCAGTACTTC,CASSPQAPTYEQYF
.,.,TRBV11-3,TRBJ2-7,TGTGCCAGCAGCTTAATCGGGGGCGGCGAGCAGTACTTC,CASSLIGGGEQYF
TRBD1,.,TRBV6-5,TRBJ1-5,TGTGCCAGCAGGCGACAGGGCGGTAGCAATCAGCCCCAGCATTTT,CASRRQGGSNQPQHF
TRBD2,.,TRBV5-4,TRBJ2-3,TGTGCCAGCAGTACCCGGACTAGCGGCGCTCAATTGGATACGCAGTATTTT,CASSTRTSGAQLDTQYF
.,.,TRBV10-1,TRBJ2-5,TGCGCCAGCAGTGGGGGGCCCGGGGAGACCCAGTACTTC,CASSGGPGETQYF
.,.,TRBV7-2,TRBJ1-1,TGTGCCAGCAGCTTGAACAGGGTGAGGAACACTGAAGCTTTCTTT,CASSLNRVRNTEAFF
.,once,TRBV10-3,TRBJ2-2,TGTGCCATCAGTGAGTCGATCCAGAACACCGGGGAGCTGTTTTTT,CAISESIQNTGELFF
TRBD2,.,TRBV19,TRBJ2-3,TGTGCCAGTAGTATAGTAGCGGGGGACAACACAGATACGCAGTATTTT,CASSIVAGDNTDTQYF
.,.,TRBV7-2,TRBJ2-7,TGTGCCAGCAGCTTACCTCAGGCCCACGAGCAGTACTTC,CASSLPQAHEQYF